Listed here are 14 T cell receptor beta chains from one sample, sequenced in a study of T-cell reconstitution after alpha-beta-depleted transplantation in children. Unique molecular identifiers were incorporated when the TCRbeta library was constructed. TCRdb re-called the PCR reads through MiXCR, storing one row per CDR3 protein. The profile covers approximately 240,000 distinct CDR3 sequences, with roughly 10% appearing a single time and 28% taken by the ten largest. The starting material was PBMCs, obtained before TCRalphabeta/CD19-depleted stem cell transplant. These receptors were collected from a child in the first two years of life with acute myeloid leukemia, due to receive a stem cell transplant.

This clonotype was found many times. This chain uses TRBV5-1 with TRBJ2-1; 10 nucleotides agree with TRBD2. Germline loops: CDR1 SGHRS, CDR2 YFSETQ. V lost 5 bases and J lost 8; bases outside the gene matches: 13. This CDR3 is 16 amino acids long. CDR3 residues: CASRPLLAGAADEQFF. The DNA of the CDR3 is TGCGCCAGCAGACCTCTCCTAGCGGGAGCCGCTGATGAGCAGTTCTTC.

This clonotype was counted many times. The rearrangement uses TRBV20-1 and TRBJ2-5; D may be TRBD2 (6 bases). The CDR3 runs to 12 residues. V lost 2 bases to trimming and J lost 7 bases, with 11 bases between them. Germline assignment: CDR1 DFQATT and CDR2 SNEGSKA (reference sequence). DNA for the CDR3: TGCAGTGCTAGACCCGGGAGAACGACCCAGTACTTC. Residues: CSARPGRTTQYF.

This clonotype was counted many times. CDR3 nucleotide sequence: TGTGCCACCCGAAGGGGGGGACAGCCCCAGCATTTT. Amino acids: CATRRGGQPQHF. The chain joins TRBV12-3 or TRBV12-4 to TRBJ1-5, with a tentative D call TRBD1 (6 bases). The CDR3 has 12 amino acids. V dropped 10 bases and J dropped 7 bases, with 14 bases sitting between them.

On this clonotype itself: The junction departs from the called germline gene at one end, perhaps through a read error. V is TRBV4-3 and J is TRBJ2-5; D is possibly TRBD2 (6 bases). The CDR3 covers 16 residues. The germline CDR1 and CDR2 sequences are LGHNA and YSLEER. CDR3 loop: CASNQAGGLTHGTQYF. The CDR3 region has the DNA TGCGCCAGCAACCAAGCCGGGGGACTTACCCATGGGACCCAGTACTTC.

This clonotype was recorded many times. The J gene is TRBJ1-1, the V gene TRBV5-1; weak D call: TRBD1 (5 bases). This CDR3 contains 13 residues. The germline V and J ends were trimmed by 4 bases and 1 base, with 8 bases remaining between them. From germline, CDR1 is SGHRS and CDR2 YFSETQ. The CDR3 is CASSMDKNTEAFF. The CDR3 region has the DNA TGCGCCAGCAGCATGGACAAGAACACTGAAGCTTTCTTT.

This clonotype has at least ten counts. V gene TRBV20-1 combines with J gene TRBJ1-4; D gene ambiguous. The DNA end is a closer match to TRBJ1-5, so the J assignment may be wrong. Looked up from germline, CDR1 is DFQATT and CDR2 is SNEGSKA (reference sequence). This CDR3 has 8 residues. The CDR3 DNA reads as TGCAGTATTCCGGGACAGCATTTT. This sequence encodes CSIPGQHF.

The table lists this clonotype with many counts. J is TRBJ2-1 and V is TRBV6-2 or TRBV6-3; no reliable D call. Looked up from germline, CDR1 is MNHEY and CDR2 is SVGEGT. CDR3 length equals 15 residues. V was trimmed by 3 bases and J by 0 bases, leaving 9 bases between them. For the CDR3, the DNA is TGTGCCAGCAGTTATCCGCTAGTCTCCTACAATGAGCAGTTCTTC. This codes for CASSYPLVSYNEQFF.

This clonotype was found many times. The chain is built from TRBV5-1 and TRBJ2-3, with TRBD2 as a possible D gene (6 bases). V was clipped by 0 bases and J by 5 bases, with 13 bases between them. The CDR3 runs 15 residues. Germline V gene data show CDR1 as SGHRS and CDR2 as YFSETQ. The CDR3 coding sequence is TGCGCCAGCAGCTTGGACCGGGAGTTGGGAGATACGCAGTATTTT. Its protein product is CASSLDRELGDTQYF.

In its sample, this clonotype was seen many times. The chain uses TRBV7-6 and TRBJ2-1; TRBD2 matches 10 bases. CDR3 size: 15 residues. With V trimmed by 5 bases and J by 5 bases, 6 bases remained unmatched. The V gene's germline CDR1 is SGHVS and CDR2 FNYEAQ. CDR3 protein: CASSPLAGVNNEQFF. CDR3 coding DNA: TGTGCCAGCAGCCCTCTAGCGGGAGTAAACAATGAGCAGTTCTTC.

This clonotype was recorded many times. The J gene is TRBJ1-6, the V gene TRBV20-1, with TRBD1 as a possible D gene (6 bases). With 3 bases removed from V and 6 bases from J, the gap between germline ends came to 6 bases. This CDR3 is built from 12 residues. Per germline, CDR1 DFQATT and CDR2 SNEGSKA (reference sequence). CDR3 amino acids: CSASRGNSPLHF. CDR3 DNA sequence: TGCAGTGCTAGCAGGGGTAATTCACCCCTCCACTTT.

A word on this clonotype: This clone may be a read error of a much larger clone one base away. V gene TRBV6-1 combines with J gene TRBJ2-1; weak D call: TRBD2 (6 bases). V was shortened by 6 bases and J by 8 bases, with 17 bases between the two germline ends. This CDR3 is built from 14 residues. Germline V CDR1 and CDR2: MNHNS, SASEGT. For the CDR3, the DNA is TGTGCCAGCAGCCTCGCCCACGGGAGCGATGAGCAGTTCTTC. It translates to CASSLAHGSDEQFF.

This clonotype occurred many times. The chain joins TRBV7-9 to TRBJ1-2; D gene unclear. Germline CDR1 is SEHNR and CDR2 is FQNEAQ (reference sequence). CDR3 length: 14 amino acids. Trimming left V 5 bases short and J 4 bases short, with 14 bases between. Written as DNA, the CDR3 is TGTGCCAGCAGCGAACCGACAAAGTCCTATGGCTACACCTTC. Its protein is CASSEPTKSYGYTF.

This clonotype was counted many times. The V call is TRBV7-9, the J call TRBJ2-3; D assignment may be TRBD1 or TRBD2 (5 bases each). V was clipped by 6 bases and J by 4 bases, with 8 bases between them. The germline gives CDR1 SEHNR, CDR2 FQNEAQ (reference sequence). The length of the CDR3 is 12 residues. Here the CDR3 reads CASRGESDTQYF. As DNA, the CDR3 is TGTGCCAGCAGGGGGGAATCAGATACGCAGTATTTT.

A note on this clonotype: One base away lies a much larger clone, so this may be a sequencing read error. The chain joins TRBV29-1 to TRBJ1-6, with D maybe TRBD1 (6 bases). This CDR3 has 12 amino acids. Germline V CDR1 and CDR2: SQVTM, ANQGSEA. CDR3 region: CSVGGLGSPFHF. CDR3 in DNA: TGCAGCGTGGGGGGCCTGGGTTCACCCTTCCACTTT.